These 26 T cell receptor beta chains originate from one sample sequenced in a study of T cells in Graves' hyperthyroidism and ophthalmopathy. RNA transcripts served as the template for amplifying TCR beta CDR3 regions. HTBI primers drove first-round RT-PCR of the TCR CDR3. TCRdb used MiXCR to reprocess the multiplex PCR reads, holding one entry per CDR3 protein. The sample lists 450,000 to 700,000 distinct CDR3 sequences, 40% to 55% occurring once. Sequencing input: peripheral blood or thyroid tissue (not recorded which). These receptors were taken from an adult woman with Graves' disease, either hyperthyroidism or ophthalmopathy (not recorded which).

CDR3 DNA: TGTGCCAGCAGTGAAGGGGGCGCGGGCACCGGGGAGCTGTTTTTT. This gives the protein CASSEGGAGTGELFF. V is TRBV9 and J is TRBJ2-2, with 7 positions matching TRBD1. The CDR3 has 15 residues. Trimming took 5 bases from V and 4 from J; bases not matched to a gene: 8. Germline V gives CDR1 SGDLS, CDR2 YYNGEE.

This chain joins TRBV7-9 and TRBJ1-1; D gene unclear. The CDR3 runs to 13 residues. CDR1 SEHNR and CDR2 FQNEAQ come from the germline V gene (reference sequence). V was pared by 5 bases and J by 0 bases, with 7 bases between. The CDR3 nucleotides read TGTGCCAGCAGCCACCCCCTGAACACTGAAGCTTTCTTT. As protein: CASSHPLNTEAFF. The full variable domain, its missing parts supplied by reference TRBV7-9 and TRBJ1-1, is DTGVSQNPRHKITKRGQNVTFRCDPISEHNRLYWYRQTLGQGPEFLTYFQNEAQLEKSRLLSDRFSAERPKGSFSTLEIQRTEQGDSAMYLCASSHPLNTEAFFGQGTRLTVV.

This chain connects TRBV7-2 to TRBJ2-3; TRBD2 agrees at 7 bases. The CDR3 is made up of 13 amino acids. Germline lookup yields CDR1 SGHTA and CDR2 FQGNSA. Trimming cost V 5 bases and J 8 bases; bases outside gene matches: 7. The CDR3 nucleotides are TGTGCCAGCAGCACCGGGGGAGGGGTTACGCAGTATTTT. It specifies CASSTGGGVTQYF.

Details on this clonotype: Relative to the germline gene, one junction end is altered; a read error may explain this. V usage is TRBV5-1 and J usage is TRBJ1-1, with TRBD1 as a possible D gene (5 bases). The germline V gene has CDR1 SGHRS and CDR2 YFSETQ. The CDR3 covers 10 residues. CDR3: CASSLPQGTF. The CDR3 nucleotides are TGCGCCAGCAGCCTTCCCCAGGGAACCTTT.

This clonotype has ten or more counts. The CDR3 reads CASSYTPGGGEKLFF. The CDR3 nucleotides read TGTGCCAGCAGCTATACTCCAGGGGGCGGTGAAAAACTGTTTTTT. The chain combines TRBV5-6 with TRBJ1-4; 8 nucleotides match TRBD1. Germline-derived CDR1 and CDR2 are SGHDT and YYEEEE. The CDR3 has 15 amino acids. The J segment lost 7 bases and the V segment lost 3 bases, leaving 8 bases of the junction unmatched.

The chain carries TRBV13 and TRBJ2-5, with D perhaps matching TRBD2 (5 bases). The length of the CDR3 is 13 residues. The V gene's germline CDR1 is PRHDT and CDR2 FYEKMQ (reference sequence). The ends were cut back, 11 bases at V and 1 base at J, with 14 bases in the middle. This chain's CDR3 is CAGGRLPQETQYF. For the CDR3, the DNA is TGTGCCGGAGGACGCCTACCCCAAGAGACCCAGTACTTC.

Comments on this clonotype: A read error is possible here, since a much larger clone lies one base away. This chain connects TRBV5-1 to TRBJ1-5; no reliable D call. The germline V gene encodes CDR1 SGHRS and CDR2 YFSETQ. Trimming took off 4 bases at V and 1 base at J, with 15 bases between the two ends. The length of the CDR3 is 16 residues. The CDR3: CASSRDGRGSNQPQHF. The CDR3 nucleotides read TGCGCCAGCAGCCGAGATGGTCGGGGAAGCAATCAGCCCCAGCATTTT.

About this clonotype itself: One end of the junction is discordant with germline, which a read error may explain. The V and J genes are TRBV12-5 and TRBJ2-2; D may be TRBD2 (5 bases). The CDR3 is made up of 13 amino acids. Looked up from germline, CDR1 is LGHNT and CDR2 is FRNRAP. The DNA for the CDR3 is TGTGCTAGTGGTTTCGAGGGCACCGGGGAGCCGTTTTTT. This codes for CASGFEGTGEPFF.

This clonotype was seen at least ten times. The chain uses TRBV5-5 and TRBJ1-5; a possible D gene is TRBD1 (5 bases). V lost 4 bases and J lost 4, with 15 bases in between. This CDR3 contains 15 residues. Germline V gene sequence: CDR1 SGHKS, CDR2 YYEKEE (reference sequence). As DNA, the CDR3 is TGTGCCAGCAGCGCTGGACTGGGACCTAATCAGCCCCAGCATTTT. This codes for CASSAGLGPNQPQHF.

This clonotype appeared many times. The rearrangement links TRBV5-1 to TRBJ2-6; possibly TRBD2 for D (6 bases). The V gene's germline CDR1 is SGHRS and CDR2 YFSETQ. V was trimmed by 4 bases and J by 3 bases, leaving 11 bases between them. The CDR3 spans 15 residues. CDR3 region: CASSGGSGGANVLTF. Written as DNA, the CDR3 is TGCGCCAGCAGCGGAGGTAGCGGTGGGGCCAACGTCCTGACTTTC. Filled out from reference TRBV5-1 and TRBJ2-6, the complete variable domain reads KAGVTQTPRYLIKTRGQQVTLSCSPISGHRSVSWYQQTPGQGLQFLFEYFSETQRNKGNFPGRFSGRQFSNSRSEMNVSTLELGDSALYLCASSGGSGGANVLTFGAGSRLTVL.

This clonotype was found many times. V usage is TRBV29-1 and J usage is TRBJ2-7; TRBD1 might be the D (6 bases). CDR1 and CDR2 from the germline V gene are SQVTM and ANQGSEA. V lost 6 bases, J lost 2 bases, and 14 bases lay in between. This CDR3 comprises 13 residues. CDR3 sequence reads: CSVQVQGTYEQYF. CDR3 DNA: TGCAGCGTCCAAGTCCAGGGGACCTACGAGCAGTACTTC.

The DNA of the CDR3 is TGTGCCAGCAGTGTCGTGGAGACCCAGTACTTC. This codes for CASSVVETQYF. The chain is built from TRBV2 and TRBJ2-5; D call uncertain. The CDR3 sequence is 11 residues long. Germline assignment: CDR1 SNHLY and CDR2 FYNNEI. Trimming took 4 bases from V and 5 from J, leaving 5 bases between them.

This clonotype appeared a single time. The rearrangement links TRBV29-1 to TRBJ1-1, with D maybe TRBD1 (6 bases). The CDR3 loop spans 15 amino acids. Germline CDR1 and CDR2: SQVTM and ANQGSEA. V gave up 8 bases and J gave up 2 bases, with 21 bases separating them. The CDR3 here is CSSTYLQGPNTEAFF. In DNA, the CDR3 is TGCAGCAGTACATACTTACAGGGACCAAACACTGAAGCTTTCTTT.

The rearrangement joins TRBV12-3 or TRBV12-4 to TRBJ1-5; D gene uncertain. Trimming cost V 3 bases and J 0 bases, with 9 bases left between them. The CDR3 is 15 amino acids. CDR3 sequence: CASSLWRFSNQPQHF. The CDR3 DNA follows: TGTGCCAGCAGTTTGTGGCGATTTAGCAATCAGCCCCAGCATTTT.

The chain is built from TRBV2 and TRBJ2-7; weak D call: TRBD1 (6 bases). In germline, CDR1 is SNHLY, CDR2 FYNNEI. V gave up 8 bases and J gave up 3 bases, with 11 bases separating them. The CDR3 is made up of 12 amino acids. CDR3 bases: TGTGCCAGCGCAGGGGCGCGCTACGAGCAGTACTTC. The encoded protein is CASAGARYEQYF.

This clonotype was observed at least ten times. The V gene is TRBV19, the J gene TRBJ1-2; D not resolved. CDR3 length: 15 amino acids. CDR1 is LNHDA and CDR2 is SQIVND in the germline V gene (reference sequence). Trimming removed 5 bases from V and 1 base from J, with 14 bases in between. The CDR3, as DNA: TGTGCCAGTAGTCCCCCAGGATACGTTAACTATGGCTACACCTTC. It yields the protein CASSPPGYVNYGYTF. The whole variable domain, filled in from reference TRBV19 and TRBJ1-2, reads DGGITQSPKYLFRKEGQNVTLSCEQNLNHDAMYWYRQDPGQGLRLIYYSQIVNDFQKGDIAEGYSVSREKKESFPLTVTSAQKNPTAFYLCASSPPGYVNYGYTFGSGTRLTVV.

This sequence joins TRBV9 and TRBJ2-5, with D possibly TRBD1 on 5 matching bases. The V gene lost 0 bases and the J gene lost 4 bases, with 10 bases spanning the gap. This CDR3 spans 14 amino acids. CDR1 and CDR2 (germline): SGDLS, YYNGEE. Written as DNA, the CDR3 is TGTGCCAGCAGCGTAGGGCAGGACATAGAGACCCAGTACTTC. It is translated as CASSVGQDIETQYF. The entire variable domain, with the rest obtained from reference TRBV9 and TRBJ2-5, is as follows: DSGVTQTPKHLITATGQRVTLRCSPRSGDLSVYWYQQSLDQGLQFLIQYYNGEERAKGNILERFSAQQFPDLHSELNLSSLELGDSALYFCASSVGQDIETQYFGPGTRLLVL.

There are many counts of this clonotype. The chain carries TRBV5-1 and TRBJ2-7, with a weak D call TRBD1 (6 bases). The CDR3 has 14 residues. Germline loops: CDR1 SGHRS, CDR2 YFSETQ. The ends were cut back, 0 bases at V and 3 bases at J, with 10 bases in the middle. CDR3 sequence reads: CASSLAGHNYEQYF. CDR3 DNA sequence: TGCGCCAGCAGCTTGGCGGGACATAACTACGAGCAGTACTTC.

This clonotype was seen at least ten times. The chain has TRBV7-9 and TRBJ1-5, with D unclear. The germline V gene has CDR1 SEHNR and CDR2 FQNEAQ (reference sequence). CDR3 length equals 11 residues. V was clipped by 7 bases and J by 4 bases, with 5 bases between them. Written as DNA, the CDR3 is TGTGCCAGCACCCAAAATCAGCCCCAGCATTTT. Amino acids: CASTQNQPQHF. Full variable domain (rest looked up from reference TRBV7-9 and TRBJ1-5): DTGVSQNPRHKITKRGQNVTFRCDPISEHNRLYWYRQTLGQGPEFLTYFQNEAQLEKSRLLSDRFSAERPKGSFSTLEIQRTEQGDSAMYLCASTQNQPQHFGDGTRLSIL.

The rearrangement uses TRBV7-2 and TRBJ1-5; D is uncertain. The CDR3 covers 13 residues. V gave up 6 bases and J gave up 6 bases, with 12 bases separating them. Germline V lookup: CDR1 SGHTA, CDR2 FQGNSA. Here the CDR3 reads CASSYSTSQPQHF. The CDR3 DNA follows: TGTGCCAGCAGTTACTCCACTAGTCAGCCCCAGCATTTT.

In the case of this clonotype: A read error is possible here, since a much larger clone lies one base away. The chain uses TRBV5-5 and TRBJ2-7, with 9 bases lining up with TRBD2. V lost 4 bases, J lost 8 bases, and 16 bases stayed unmatched. CDR3 length: 16 amino acids. CDR1 is SGHKS, CDR2 YYEKEE, per germline (reference sequence). CDR3 coding DNA: TGTGCCAGCAGCACCGGATTCCTAGCGGGATCCAACAAGCAGTACTTC. It codes for CASSTGFLAGSNKQYF. Looking up the rest from reference TRBV5-5 and TRBJ2-7 gives the full variable domain: DAGVTQSPTHLIKTRGQQVTLRCSPISGHKSVSWYQQVLGQGPQFIFQYYEKEERGRGNFPDRFSARQFPNYSSELNVNALLLGDSALYLCASSTGFLAGSNKQYFGPGTRLTVT.

V is TRBV20-1 and J is TRBJ1-5; TRBD1 agrees at 7 bases. CDR1 is DFQATT and CDR2 is SNEGSKA in the germline V gene (reference sequence). Unmatched junction bases numbered 11, after V lost 3 bases and J lost 6 bases. There are 15 residues in the CDR3. CDR3 nucleotide sequence: TGCAGTGCTAGTAAACAGGGGAGGTTGAGTCAGCCCCAGCATTTT. This codes for CSASKQGRLSQPQHF.

V is TRBV7-9 and J is TRBJ2-5; 8 positions agree with TRBD2. The J call may be mistaken, given a closer DNA end match to TRBJ2-1. The V gene's germline CDR1 is SEHNR and CDR2 FQNEAQ (reference sequence). The CDR3 length is 11 residues. Here the CDR3 reads CASGRAGEQFF. DNA for the CDR3: TGTGCCTCCGGGAGGGCCGGTGAGCAGTTCTTC.

This clonotype has a count of ten or more. J is TRBJ1-6 and V is TRBV5-1; tentatively, D is TRBD1 (6 bases). Germline CDR1 SGHRS, CDR2 YFSETQ. V was clipped by 4 bases and J by 9 bases, with 20 bases between them. The CDR3 has 16 residues. The CDR3 DNA reads TGCGCCAGCAGCCCATACCAGGGGACTGCTGGTTCACCCCTCCACTTT. Encoded protein: CASSPYQGTAGSPLHF.

The rearrangement joins TRBV7-2 to TRBJ2-2; TRBD2 agrees at 11 bases. The CDR3 runs to 15 residues. CDR1 is SGHTA, CDR2 FQGNSA, per germline. Trimming removed 6 bases from V and 6 bases from J; junction bases left unmatched: 6. CDR3 sequence: CASRDSGRGPGELFF. The CDR3 region has the DNA TGTGCCAGCAGGGATAGCGGGAGGGGCCCCGGGGAGCTGTTTTTT.

In this sample, this clonotype turned up once. The CDR3, as DNA: TGTGCCAGCAGCTTAGAAACTCAAGTGGCTTCAACTAATGAAAAACTGTTTTTT. It is translated as CASSLETQVASTNEKLFF. V gene TRBV7-9 combines with J gene TRBJ1-4; D remains ambiguous. The CDR3 covers 18 residues. V was shortened by 1 base and J by 0 bases, with 15 bases between the two germline ends. Germline CDR1 SEHNR, CDR2 FQNEAQ (reference sequence).